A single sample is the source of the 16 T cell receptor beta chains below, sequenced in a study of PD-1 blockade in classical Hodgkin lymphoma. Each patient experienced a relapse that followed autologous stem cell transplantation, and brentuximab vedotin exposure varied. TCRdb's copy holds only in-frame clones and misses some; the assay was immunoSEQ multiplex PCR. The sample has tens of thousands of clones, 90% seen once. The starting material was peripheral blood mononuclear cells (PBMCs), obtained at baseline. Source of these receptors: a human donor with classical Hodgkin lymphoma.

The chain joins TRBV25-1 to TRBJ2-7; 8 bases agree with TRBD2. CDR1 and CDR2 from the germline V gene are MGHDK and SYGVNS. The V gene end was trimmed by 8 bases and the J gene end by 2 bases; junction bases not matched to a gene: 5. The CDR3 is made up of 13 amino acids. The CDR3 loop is CASQIGGAYEQYF. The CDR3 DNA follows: TGTGCCAGCCAAATCGGGGGGGCCTACGAGCAGTACTTC.

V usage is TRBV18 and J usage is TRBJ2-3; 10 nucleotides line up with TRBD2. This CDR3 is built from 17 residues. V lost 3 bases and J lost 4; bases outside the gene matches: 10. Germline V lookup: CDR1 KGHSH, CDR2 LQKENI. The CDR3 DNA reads TGTGCCAGCTCACCCAATTGGCTAGCGGGAGTTGCAGATACGCAGTATTTT. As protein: CASSPNWLAGVADTQYF.

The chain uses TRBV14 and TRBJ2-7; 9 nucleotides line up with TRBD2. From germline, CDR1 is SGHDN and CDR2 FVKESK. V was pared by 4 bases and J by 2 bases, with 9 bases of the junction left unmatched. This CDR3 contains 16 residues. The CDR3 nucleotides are TGTGCCAGCAGCCCACTTTCTAGCGGGGCTACCTACGAGCAGTACTTC. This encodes CASSPLSSGATYEQYF.

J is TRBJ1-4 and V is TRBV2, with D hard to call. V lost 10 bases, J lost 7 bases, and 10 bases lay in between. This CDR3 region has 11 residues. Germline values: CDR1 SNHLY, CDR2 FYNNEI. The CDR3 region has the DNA TGTGCCACCGGGTGGGGTGAAAAACTGTTTTTT. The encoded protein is CATGWGEKLFF.

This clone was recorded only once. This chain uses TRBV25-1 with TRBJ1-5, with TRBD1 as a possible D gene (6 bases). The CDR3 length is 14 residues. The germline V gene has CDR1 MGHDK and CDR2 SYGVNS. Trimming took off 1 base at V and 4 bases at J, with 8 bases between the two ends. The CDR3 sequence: CASSESGANQPQHF. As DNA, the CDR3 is TGTGCCAGCAGTGAATCGGGGGCGAATCAGCCCCAGCATTTT.

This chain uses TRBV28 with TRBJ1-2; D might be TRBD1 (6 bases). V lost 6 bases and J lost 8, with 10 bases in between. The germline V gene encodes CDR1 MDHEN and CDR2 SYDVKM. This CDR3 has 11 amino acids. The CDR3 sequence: CASSLGGGYTF. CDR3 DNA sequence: TGTGCCAGCAGCTTGGGGGGCGGCTACACCTTC.

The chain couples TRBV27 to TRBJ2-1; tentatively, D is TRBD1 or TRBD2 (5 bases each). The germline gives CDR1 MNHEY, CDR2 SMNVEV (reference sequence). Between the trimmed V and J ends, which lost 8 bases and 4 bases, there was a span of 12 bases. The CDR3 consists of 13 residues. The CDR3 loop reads CASGGQGYNEQFF. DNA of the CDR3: TGTGCCAGCGGGGGTCAAGGTTACAATGAGCAGTTCTTC.

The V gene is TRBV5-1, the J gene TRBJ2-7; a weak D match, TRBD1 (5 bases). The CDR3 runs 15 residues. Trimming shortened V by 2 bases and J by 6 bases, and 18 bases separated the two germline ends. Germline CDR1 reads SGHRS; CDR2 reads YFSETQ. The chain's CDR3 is CASSFSPNDRFEQYF. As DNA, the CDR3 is TGCGCCAGCAGCTTTAGCCCCAATGACAGATTCGAGCAGTACTTC.

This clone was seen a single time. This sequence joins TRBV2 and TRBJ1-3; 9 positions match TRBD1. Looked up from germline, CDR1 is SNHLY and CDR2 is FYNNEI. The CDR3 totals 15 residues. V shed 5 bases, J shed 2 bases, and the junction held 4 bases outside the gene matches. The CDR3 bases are TGTGCCAGCAGTTCTTACAGGGGGCCTGGAAACACCATATATTTT. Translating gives CASSSYRGPGNTIYF.

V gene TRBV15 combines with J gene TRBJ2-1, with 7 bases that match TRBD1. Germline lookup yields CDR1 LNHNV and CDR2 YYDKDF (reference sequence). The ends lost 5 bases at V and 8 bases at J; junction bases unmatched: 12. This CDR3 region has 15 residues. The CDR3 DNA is TGTGCCACCAGCGGGGTAAGGACAGGTAATCATGAGCAGTTCTTC. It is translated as CATSGVRTGNHEQFF.

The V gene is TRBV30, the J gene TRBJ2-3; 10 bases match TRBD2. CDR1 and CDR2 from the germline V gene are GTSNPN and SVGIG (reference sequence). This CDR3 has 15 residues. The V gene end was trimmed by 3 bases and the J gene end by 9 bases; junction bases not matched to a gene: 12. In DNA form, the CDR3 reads TGTGCCTGGAGGTCGGGGCTAGCGGGAGTTGAGACGCAGTATTTT. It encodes CAWRSGLAGVETQYF.

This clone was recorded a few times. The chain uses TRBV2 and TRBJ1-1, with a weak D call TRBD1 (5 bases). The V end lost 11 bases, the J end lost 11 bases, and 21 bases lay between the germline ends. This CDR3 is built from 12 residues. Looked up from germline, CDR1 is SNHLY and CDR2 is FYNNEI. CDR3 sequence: CAAAQGTLRAFF. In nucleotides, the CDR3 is TGTGCCGCTGCGCAGGGAACCCTGAGGGCTTTCTTT.

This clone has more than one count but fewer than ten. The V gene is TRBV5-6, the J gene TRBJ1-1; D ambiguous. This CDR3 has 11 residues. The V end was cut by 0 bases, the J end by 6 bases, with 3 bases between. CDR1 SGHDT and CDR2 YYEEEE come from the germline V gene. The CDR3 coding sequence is TGTGCCAGCAGCTTGGGTCCTGAAGCTTTCTTT. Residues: CASSLGPEAFF.

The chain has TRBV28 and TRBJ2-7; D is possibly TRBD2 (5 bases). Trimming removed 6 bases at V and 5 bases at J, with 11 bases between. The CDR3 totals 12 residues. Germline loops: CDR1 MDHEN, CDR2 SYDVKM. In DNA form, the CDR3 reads TGTGCCAGCAGCATCACTAGGAACGAGCAGTACTTC. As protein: CASSITRNEQYF.

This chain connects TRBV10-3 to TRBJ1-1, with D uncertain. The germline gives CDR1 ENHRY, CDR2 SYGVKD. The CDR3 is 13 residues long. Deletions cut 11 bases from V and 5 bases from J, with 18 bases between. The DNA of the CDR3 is TGTGCCGTCCCCATCGCGAAGGCTACTGAAGCTTTCTTT. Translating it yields CAVPIAKATEAFF.

The CDR3 reads CAISVGPYEQYF. As DNA, the CDR3 is TGTGCCATCAGTGTGGGTCCCTACGAGCAGTACTTC. The chain combines TRBV10-3 with TRBJ2-7; D is ambiguous. Germline lookup yields CDR1 ENHRY and CDR2 SYGVKD. The V end lost 4 bases, the J end lost 2 bases, and 6 bases lay between the germline ends. The length of the CDR3 is 12 residues.